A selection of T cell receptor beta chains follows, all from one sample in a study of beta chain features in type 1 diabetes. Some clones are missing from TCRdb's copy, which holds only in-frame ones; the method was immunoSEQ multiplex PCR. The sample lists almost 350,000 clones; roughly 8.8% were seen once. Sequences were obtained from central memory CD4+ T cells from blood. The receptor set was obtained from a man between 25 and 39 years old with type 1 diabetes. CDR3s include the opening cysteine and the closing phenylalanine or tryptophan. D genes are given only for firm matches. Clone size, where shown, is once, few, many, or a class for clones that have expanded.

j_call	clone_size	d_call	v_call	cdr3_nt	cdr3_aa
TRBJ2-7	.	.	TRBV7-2	TGTGCCAGCAGCTTAGCCCTCTACTACGAGCAGTACTTC	CASSLALYYEQYF
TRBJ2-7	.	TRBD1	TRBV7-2	TGTGCCAGCAGCGGACAGGGTTATGGGAGCGAGCAGTACTTC	CASSGQGYGSEQYF
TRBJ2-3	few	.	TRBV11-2	TGTGCCAGCAGCGAATCCAGCGATACGCAGTATTTT	CASSESSDTQYF
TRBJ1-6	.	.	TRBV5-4	TGTGCCAGCAGTATAAGTGGGACCTATAATTCACCCCTCCACTTT	CASSISGTYNSPLHF
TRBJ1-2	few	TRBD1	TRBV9	TGTGCCAGCAGCGACGGGACAGGGAGCGGCTACACCTTC	CASSDGTGSGYTF
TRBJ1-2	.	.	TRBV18	TGTGCCAGCTCACCGAACCGGGACCTACCGGGAGGCTACACCTTC	CASSPNRDLPGGYTF
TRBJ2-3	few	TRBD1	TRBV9	TGTGCCAGCAGCGTCAGGGGGCAGGCGGATACGCAGTATTTT	CASSVRGQADTQYF
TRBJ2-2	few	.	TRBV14	TGTGCCAGCAGCCATCTGGGGCGGGAGCTGTTTTTT	CASSHLGRELFF
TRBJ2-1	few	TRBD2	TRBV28	TGTGCCACTACGGGACTAAACGGGGGCAATGAGCAGTTCTTC	CATTGLNGGNEQFF
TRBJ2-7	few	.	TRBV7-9	TGTGCCACCTCAGGCTCCTACGAGCAGTACTTC	CATSGSYEQYF
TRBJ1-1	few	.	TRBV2	TGTGCCAGCAGTGAAGCGCTCTGGGGCATGGGAAACACTGAAGCTTTCTTT	CASSEALWGMGNTEAFF
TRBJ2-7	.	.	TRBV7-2	TGTGCCAGCAGGGCCGGGACAAGCTACGAGCAGTACTTC	CASRAGTSYEQYF
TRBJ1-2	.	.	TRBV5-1	TGCGCCAGCAGCCAAGCCGGAAACTATGGCTACACCTTC	CASSQAGNYGYTF
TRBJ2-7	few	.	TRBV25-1	TGTGCCAGCAGTGAGGGGGCAGCCTCCACCTACGAGCAGTACTTC	CASSEGAASTYEQYF
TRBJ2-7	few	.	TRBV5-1	TGCGCCAGCAGCTTGGTATTAGCGAGTGACTCCTACGAGCAGTACTTC	CASSLVLASDSYEQYF
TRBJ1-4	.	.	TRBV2	TGTGCCAGCACTGACCGGGATTCAAGGGAAAAACTGTTTTTT	CASTDRDSREKLFF
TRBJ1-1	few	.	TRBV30	TGTGCCTGGAGTGAACAGCTAAACACTGAAGCTTTCTTT	CAWSEQLNTEAFF
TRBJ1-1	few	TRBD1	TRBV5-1	TGCGCCAGCAGCCTACAGGGGACGTACACTGAAGCTTTCTTT	CASSLQGTYTEAFF
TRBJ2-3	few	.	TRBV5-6	TGTGCCAGCAGCTCGGGTGATACGCAGTATTTT	CASSSGDTQYF
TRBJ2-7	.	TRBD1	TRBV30	TGTGCTTCCGGACAGGGGTCCTACGAGCAGTACTTC	CASGQGSYEQYF
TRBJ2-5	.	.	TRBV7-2	TGTGCCAGCAGCACCGCCCAGGGACGCGAGACCCAGTACTTC	CASSTAQGRETQYF
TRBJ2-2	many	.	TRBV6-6	TGTGCCAGCAGACCCGCACCCGGGGAGCTGTTTTTT	CASRPAPGELFF
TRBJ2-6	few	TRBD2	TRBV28	TGTGCCAGCAGTGATCAGCGGGGCCACTCTGGGGCCAACGTCCTGACTTTC	CASSDQRGHSGANVLTF